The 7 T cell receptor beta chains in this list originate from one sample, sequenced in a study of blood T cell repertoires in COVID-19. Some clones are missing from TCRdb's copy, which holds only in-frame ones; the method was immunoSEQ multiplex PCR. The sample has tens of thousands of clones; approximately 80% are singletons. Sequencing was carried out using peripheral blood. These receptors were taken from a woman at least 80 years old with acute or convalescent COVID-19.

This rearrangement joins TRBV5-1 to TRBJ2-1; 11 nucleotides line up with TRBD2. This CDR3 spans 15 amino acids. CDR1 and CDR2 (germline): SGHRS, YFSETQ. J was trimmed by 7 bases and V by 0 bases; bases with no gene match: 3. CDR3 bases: TGCGCCAGCAGCTTGGGAGCTAGCGGGGGGAATGAGCAGTTCTTC. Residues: CASSLGASGGNEQFF. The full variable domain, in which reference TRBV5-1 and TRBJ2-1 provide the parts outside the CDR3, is KAGVTQTPRYLIKTRGQQVTLSCSPISGHRSVSWYQQTPGQGLQFLFEYFSETQRNKGNFPGRFSGRQFSNSRSEMNVSTLELGDSALYLCASSLGASGGNEQFFGPGTRLTVL.

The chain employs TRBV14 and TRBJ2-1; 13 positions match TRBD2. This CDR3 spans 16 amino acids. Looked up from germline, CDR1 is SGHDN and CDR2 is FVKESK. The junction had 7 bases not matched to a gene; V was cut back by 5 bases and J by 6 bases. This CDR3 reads CASSTRTSGSINEQFF. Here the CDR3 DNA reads TGTGCCAGCAGCACCCGGACTAGCGGGAGTATCAATGAGCAGTTCTTC.

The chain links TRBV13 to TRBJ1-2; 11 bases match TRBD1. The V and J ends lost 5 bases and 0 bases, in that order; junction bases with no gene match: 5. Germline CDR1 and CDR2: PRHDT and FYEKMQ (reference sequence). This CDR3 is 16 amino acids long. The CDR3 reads CASSRDRGRANYGYTF. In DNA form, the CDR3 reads TGTGCCAGCAGCCGGGACAGGGGGAGAGCTAACTATGGCTACACCTTC.

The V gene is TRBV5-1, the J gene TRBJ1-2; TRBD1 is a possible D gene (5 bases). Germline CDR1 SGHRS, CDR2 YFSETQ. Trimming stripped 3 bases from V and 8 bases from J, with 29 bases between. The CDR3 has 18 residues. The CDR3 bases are TGCGCCAGCAGCTATGGCCTTACCTCGGGACTTAGTCGAAACGGCTACACCTTC. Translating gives CASSYGLTSGLSRNGYTF.

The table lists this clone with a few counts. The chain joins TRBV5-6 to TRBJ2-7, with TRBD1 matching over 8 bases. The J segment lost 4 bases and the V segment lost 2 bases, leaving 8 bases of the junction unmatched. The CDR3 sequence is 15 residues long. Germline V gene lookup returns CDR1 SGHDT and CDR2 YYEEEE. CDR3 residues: CASSFGPGQVYEQYF. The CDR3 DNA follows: TGTGCCAGCAGCTTTGGGCCGGGACAGGTTTACGAGCAGTACTTC.

The CDR3 here is CASSPLTGGEQYF. CDR3 coding DNA: TGTGCCAGCAGCCCATTGACAGGCGGCGAGCAGTACTTC. J is TRBJ2-7 and V is TRBV11-2; TRBD1 is a possible D gene (6 bases). Trimming cost V 5 bases and J 6 bases, with 14 bases left between them. The CDR3 runs 13 residues. Germline CDR1 reads SGHAT; CDR2 reads FQNNGV.

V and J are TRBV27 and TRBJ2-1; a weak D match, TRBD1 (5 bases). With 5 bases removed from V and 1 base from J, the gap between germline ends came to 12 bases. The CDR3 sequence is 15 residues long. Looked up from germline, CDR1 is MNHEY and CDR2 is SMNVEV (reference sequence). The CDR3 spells CASSLRTSSYNEQFF. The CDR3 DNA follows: TGTGCCAGCAGTCTCCGGACATCTTCCTACAATGAGCAGTTCTTC.